The 27 T cell receptor beta chains below all came from one sample that was sequenced in a study of blood T cell repertoires in COVID-19. Clones were sequenced by immunoSEQ multiplex PCR, and TCRdb holds only the in-frame ones, with some missing. The top ten hold 38% of the sample, which has approximately 100,000 clones, 85% seen once. The source material was peripheral blood. These receptors all stem from a man of 80 years or more with acute or convalescent COVID-19.

This clone was seen once. The chain links TRBV12-3 or TRBV12-4 to TRBJ1-4, with D tentatively TRBD1 (5 bases). The CDR3 consists of 13 residues. Trimming took 3 bases from V and 7 from J, leaving 9 bases between them. The CDR3 DNA is TGTGCCAGCAGTTTGGGAGGGGCTGAAAAACTGTTTTTT. Translated: CASSLGGAEKLFF.

The chain carries TRBV11-2 and TRBJ1-2; the match to TRBD1 covers 7 bases. Germline CDR1 reads SGHAT; CDR2 reads FQNNGV. The V and J ends lost 0 bases and 8 bases, in that order; junction bases with no gene match: 12. This CDR3 comprises 16 residues. The CDR3 sequence is CASSLDGRGLGRGYTF. In DNA, the CDR3 is TGTGCCAGCAGCTTAGATGGTAGGGGGCTGGGAAGAGGCTACACCTTC.

V gene TRBV19 combines with J gene TRBJ1-2, with D possibly being TRBD1 (6 bases). Germline CDR1 is LNHDA and CDR2 is SQIVND (reference sequence). The CDR3 extends over 13 amino acids. V was clipped by 8 bases and J by 7 bases, with 17 bases between them. Here the CDR3 DNA reads TGTGCCAGTGAACTTACAGGGTTTGGTGGCTACACCTTC. Residues: CASELTGFGGYTF.

This rearrangement joins TRBV9 to TRBJ1-2; TRBD1 aligns across 9 bases. The V segment lost 1 base and the J segment 6 bases; nucleotides outside the gene matches: 7. Germline-derived CDR1 and CDR2 are SGDLS and YYNGEE. The CDR3 loop spans 15 amino acids. The CDR3 loop reads CASSVSGTGINGYTF. As DNA, the CDR3 is TGTGCCAGCAGCGTAAGTGGGACAGGGATCAATGGCTACACCTTC.

This clone has a single count. The V call is TRBV7-2, the J call TRBJ2-3; D uncertain. Germline V gene lookup returns CDR1 SGHTA and CDR2 FQGNSA. The V end lost 3 bases, the J end lost 8 bases, and 6 bases lay between the germline ends. The CDR3 totals 11 residues. The CDR3 DNA reads TGTGCCAGCAGCTTCATCGGTACGCAGTATTTT. As protein: CASSFIGTQYF.

The sample holds one count of this clone. The chain has TRBV7-2 and TRBJ2-7; TRBD1 matches 7 bases. V trimming: 2 bases; J trimming: 3 bases; junction bases outside the gene matches: 10. From germline, CDR1 is SGHTA and CDR2 FQGNSA. CDR3 length equals 16 residues. The CDR3, as DNA: TGTGCCAGCAGCTTAACGGGGACAGCCCATTTCTACGAGCAGTACTTC. Amino acid sequence: CASSLTGTAHFYEQYF. The variable domain in full, with the rest retrieved from reference TRBV7-2 and TRBJ2-7, is GAGVSQSPSNKVTEKGKDVELRCDPISGHTALYWYRQSLGQGLEFLIYFQGNSAPDKSGLPSDRFSAERTGGSVSTLTIQRTQQEDSAVYLCASSLTGTAHFYEQYFGPGTRLTVT.

The chain couples TRBV27 to TRBJ1-5, with D possibly being TRBD1 (5 bases). CDR3 length: 18 residues. V lost 5 bases and J lost 0, with 20 bases in between. Germline V gene lookup returns CDR1 MNHEY and CDR2 SMNVEV (reference sequence). The CDR3 protein is CASSPMALWGDSNQPQHF. The CDR3 DNA is TGTGCCAGCAGTCCCATGGCCCTTTGGGGGGATAGCAATCAGCCCCAGCATTTT.

V usage is TRBV19 and J usage is TRBJ2-5; 7 positions agree with TRBD2. V lost 1 base and J lost 5; bases outside the gene matches: 4. The germline V gene has CDR1 LNHDA and CDR2 SQIVND (reference sequence). The CDR3 runs 14 residues. CDR3: CASSIGPSGETQYF. In nucleotides, the CDR3 is TGTGCCAGTAGTATAGGTCCTAGCGGCGAGACCCAGTACTTC.

V and J are TRBV7-9 and TRBJ1-2, with D hard to call. The V gene lost 5 bases and the J gene lost 4 bases, with 11 bases spanning the gap. The CDR3 is made up of 13 amino acids. Germline V gene sequence: CDR1 SEHNR, CDR2 FQNEAQ (reference sequence). CDR3 nucleotides: TGTGCCAGCAGCGTAGAAACTCTCTATGGCTACACCTTC. This translates into CASSVETLYGYTF. Filled out from reference TRBV7-9 and TRBJ1-2, the complete variable domain reads DTGVSQNPRHKITKRGQNVTFRCDPISEHNRLYWYRQTLGQGPEFLTYFQNEAQLEKSRLLSDRFSAERPKGSFSTLEIQRTEQGDSAMYLCASSVETLYGYTFGSGTRLTVV.

The chain uses TRBV30 and TRBJ2-3, with TRBD2 as a possible D gene (6 bases). V gave up 5 bases and J gave up 2 bases, with 14 bases separating them. Germline CDR1 and CDR2: GTSNPN and SVGIG (reference sequence). This CDR3 is built from 14 residues. DNA of the CDR3: TGTGCCTGGCGGAGGGCCCTGCTCACAGATACGCAGTATTTT. Its protein product is CAWRRALLTDTQYF.

The V and J genes are TRBV6-1 and TRBJ1-5; TRBD1 agrees at 8 bases. Trimming removed 2 bases from V and 1 base from J; junction bases left unmatched: 4. The CDR3 is made up of 16 amino acids. Germline values: CDR1 MNHNS, CDR2 SASEGT. The CDR3 nucleotides are TGTGCCAGCAGTGAAAGGACAGGGACGAGCAATCAGCCCCAGCATTTT. Encoded protein: CASSERTGTSNQPQHF.

The V and J genes are TRBV7-9 and TRBJ1-2, with D uncertain. Per the germline V gene, CDR1 is SEHNR and CDR2 is FQNEAQ (reference sequence). This CDR3 contains 13 residues. Trimming took 5 bases from V and 2 from J, leaving 9 bases between them. This CDR3 is CASSLSQNYGYTF. In DNA, the CDR3 is TGTGCCAGCAGCCTATCACAGAACTATGGCTACACCTTC.

The CDR3 sequence is CASSLYPVETQYF. CDR3 DNA sequence: TGTGCCAGCAGCTTGTATCCTGTAGAGACCCAGTACTTC. V is TRBV7-3 and J is TRBJ2-5, with no clear D. Trimming took 3 bases from V and 4 from J, leaving 9 bases between them. The CDR3 has 13 amino acids. Germline CDR1 reads SGHTA; CDR2 reads FQGTGA.

The chain employs TRBV2 and TRBJ1-5; no definite D call. Trimming removed 5 bases at V and 0 bases at J, with 8 bases between. The CDR3 is 14 residues long. Looked up from germline, CDR1 is SNHLY and CDR2 is FYNNEI. The CDR3, as DNA: TGTGCCAGCAGTCGGGGTTATAGCAATCAGCCCCAGCATTTT. Protein sequence: CASSRGYSNQPQHF. Full variable domain (outside the CDR3, taken from reference TRBV2 and TRBJ1-5): EPEVTQTPSHQVTQMGQEVILRCVPISNHLYFYWYRQILGQKVEFLVSFYNNEISEKSEIFDDQFSVERPDGSNFTLKIRSTKLEDSAMYFCASSRGYSNQPQHFGDGTRLSIL.

V usage is TRBV2 and J usage is TRBJ2-7; TRBD2 might be the D (5 bases). Germline assignment: CDR1 SNHLY and CDR2 FYNNEI. V was trimmed by 6 bases and J by 2 bases, leaving 8 bases between them. CDR3 size: 12 residues. The CDR3 sequence: CASRLEPYEQYF. For the CDR3, the DNA is TGTGCCAGCAGACTAGAGCCCTACGAGCAGTACTTC.

This clone appeared once. The chain recombines TRBV19 with TRBJ2-3; 10 nucleotides line up with TRBD2. The V and J ends lost 6 bases and 0 bases, in that order; junction bases with no gene match: 0. The CDR3 is made up of 14 amino acids. Looked up from germline, CDR1 is LNHDA and CDR2 is SQIVND (reference sequence). The chain's CDR3 is CASRTSGSTDTQYF. CDR3 sequence (DNA): TGTGCCAGTAGGACTAGCGGGAGCACAGATACGCAGTATTTT.

V is TRBV7-9 and J is TRBJ2-1, with 9 bases identical to TRBD1. The CDR3 totals 17 residues. In germline, CDR1 is SEHNR, CDR2 FQNEAQ (reference sequence). V shed 5 bases and J 9 bases; nucleotides not matched to a gene: 17. CDR3 DNA sequence: TGTGCCAGCAGCCAATTGGGCGACAGGGGGGCTGCCGGTGAGCAGTTCTTC. Amino acid sequence: CASSQLGDRGAAGEQFF.

The chain joins TRBV3-1 (or the pseudogene TRBV3-2) to TRBJ2-2, with a weak D call TRBD2 (5 bases). Germline V gene lookup returns CDR1 LGHDT and CDR2 YNNKEL (reference sequence). V was clipped by 4 bases and J by 2 bases, with 17 bases between them. The CDR3 runs to 17 residues. Here the CDR3 reads CASSRSSGSLNTGELFF. CDR3 coding DNA: TGTGCCAGCAGCCGCTCTTCGGGGTCTCTTAACACCGGGGAGCTGTTTTTT.

J is TRBJ2-5 and V is TRBV6-2 or TRBV6-3, with 7 nucleotides matching TRBD1. The CDR3 consists of 16 residues. From germline, CDR1 is MNHEY and CDR2 SVGEGT. The V segment lost 6 bases and the J segment 4 bases; nucleotides outside the gene matches: 14. CDR3 DNA: TGTGCCAGCAGCCACCAATACGACAGGGTGGGAGAGACCCAGTACTTC. Translation: CASSHQYDRVGETQYF.

The rearrangement links TRBV29-1 to TRBJ2-7; 14 bases fit TRBD2. Germline CDR1 and CDR2: SQVTM and ANQGSEA. The CDR3 is 15 residues long. The junction had 9 bases not matched to a gene; V was cut back by 6 bases and J by 5 bases. This CDR3 reads CSVDGTSGSVHEQYF. In DNA, the CDR3 is TGCAGCGTCGACGGGACTAGCGGGAGTGTACACGAGCAGTACTTC.

This chain connects TRBV12-3 or TRBV12-4 to TRBJ2-1; TRBD2 matches at 7 bases. The ends lost 5 bases at V and 10 bases at J; junction bases unmatched: 8. This CDR3 has 13 amino acids. CDR3 amino acids: CASSPVRGGEQFF. DNA of the CDR3: TGTGCCAGCAGTCCAGTGAGGGGAGGGGAGCAGTTCTTC.

The CDR3 DNA reads as TGTGCCTGGAGTGTACTCCGGCAGGCTTATAATTCACCCCTCCACTTT. Translating gives CAWSVLRQAYNSPLHF. The chain uses TRBV30 and TRBJ1-6; no definite D call. This CDR3 is 16 amino acids long. V dropped 0 bases and J dropped 4 bases, with 13 bases sitting between them. Germline CDR1 GTSNPN, CDR2 SVGIG (reference sequence).

This chain uses TRBV5-8 with TRBJ2-1, with 8 bases fitting TRBD2. Germline CDR1 is SGHTS and CDR2 is YDEGEE. CDR3 length: 14 amino acids. Trimming removed 4 bases from V and 5 bases from J; junction bases left unmatched: 5. The CDR3 here is CASSLGTRNNEQFF. The CDR3 DNA follows: TGTGCCAGCAGCCTCGGGACTAGAAACAATGAGCAGTTCTTC.

The chain links TRBV5-1 to TRBJ1-2; TRBD1 matches 7 bases. CDR1 is SGHRS and CDR2 is YFSETQ in the germline V gene. The CDR3 has 14 residues. The V segment lost 4 bases and the J segment 8 bases; nucleotides outside the gene matches: 11. CDR3 in DNA: TGCGCCAGCAGCACCCCACCGGGACAGACAGGCTACACCTTC. This sequence encodes CASSTPPGQTGYTF.

The chain couples TRBV4-3 to TRBJ1-2, with D uncertain. Trimming left V 0 bases short and J 7 bases short, with 6 bases between. This CDR3 contains 12 residues. CDR1 and CDR2 from the germline V gene are LGHNA and YSLEER. CDR3 coding DNA: TGCGCCAGCAGCCAAGAGGGCAGTGGCTACACCTTC. Translating gives CASSQEGSGYTF.

The chain carries TRBV5-5 and TRBJ2-3, with 7 bases aligning to TRBD2. V lost 2 bases, J lost 5 bases, and 8 bases stayed unmatched. Germline V gene sequence: CDR1 SGHKS, CDR2 YYEKEE (reference sequence). The CDR3 runs to 15 residues. Written as DNA, the CDR3 is TGTGCCAGCAGCTTAGAAGGGAGGGCGGGAGATACGCAGTATTTT. This encodes CASSLEGRAGDTQYF.

The rearrangement joins TRBV6-5 to TRBJ2-5; no firm D call. CDR1 is MNHEY, CDR2 SVGAGI, per germline. The CDR3 spans 14 residues. V was cut by 7 bases and J by 0 bases, with 12 bases left in between. The CDR3, as DNA: TGTGCCAGCACGGTCGCAGCGTACCAAGAGACCCAGTACTTC. Residues: CASTVAAYQETQYF.